The 30 T cell receptor beta chains listed next were all sequenced from one sample in a study of shared clonotypes between healthy human individuals. Terminally differentiated effector memory CD45RA+ cells were excluded by CCR7 positive selection of CD45RO-negative cells. Profiling relied on immunoSEQ multiplex PCR, and the TCRdb table lists in-frame clones only, not all of them. This sample has approximately 650,000 clones; 95% to 96% occur once, and the top ten carry 0.11%. Sequencing input: naive CD8+ T cells sorted from blood. The source is a woman in her twenties or thirties in good health.

The J gene is TRBJ1-2, the V gene TRBV2; no reliable D call. CDR1 is SNHLY and CDR2 is FYNNEI in the germline V gene. The CDR3 has 9 residues. The V end was cut by 7 bases, the J end by 11 bases, with 8 bases between. CDR3 region: CASKDRYTF. CDR3 bases: TGTGCCAGCAAGGACCGTTACACCTTC.

V usage is TRBV27 and J usage is TRBJ1-2, with 8 bases aligning to TRBD1. The CDR3 consists of 16 residues. V dropped 1 base and J dropped 4; count of bases not matched to a gene: 8. Germline CDR1 is MNHEY and CDR2 is SMNVEV (reference sequence). The CDR3 reads CASSLLGTGDGYGYTF. The CDR3 region has the DNA TGTGCCAGCAGTTTATTAGGGACAGGTGACGGCTATGGCTACACCTTC.

J is TRBJ2-5 and V is TRBV10-3; D unresolved. V gave up 3 bases and J gave up 5 bases, with 4 bases separating them. CDR3 length: 11 residues. Looked up from germline, CDR1 is ENHRY and CDR2 is SYGVKD. CDR3 DNA sequence: TGTGCCATCAGTGATCGGGAGACCCAGTACTTC. Translating it yields CAISDRETQYF.

This clone was picked up one time. The rearrangement uses TRBV27 and TRBJ2-1, with 9 bases that match TRBD1. This CDR3 contains 16 residues. V lost 3 bases to trimming and J lost 5 bases; unmatched junction nucleotides: 8. Looked up from germline, CDR1 is MNHEY and CDR2 is SMNVEV (reference sequence). The CDR3 DNA sequence: TGTGCCAGCAGTTTTCTAACCGGGACAGGGCACAATGAGCAGTTCTTC. Encoded protein: CASSFLTGTGHNEQFF.

This chain joins TRBV7-6 and TRBJ2-2; no firm D call. The CDR3 loop spans 15 amino acids. The germline V gene has CDR1 SGHVS and CDR2 FNYEAQ. The V and J ends lost 2 bases and 4 bases respectively, with 11 bases between them. CDR3 protein: CASSLSPGGTGELFF. In DNA form, the CDR3 reads TGTGCCAGCAGCTTAAGTCCGGGTGGCACCGGGGAGCTGTTTTTT. Filled out from reference TRBV7-6 and TRBJ2-2, the complete variable domain reads GAGVSQSPRYKVTKRGQDVALRCDPISGHVSLYWYRQALGQGPEFLTYFNYEAQQDKSGLPNDRFSAERPEGSISTLTIQRTEQRDSAMYRCASSLSPGGTGELFFGEGSRLTVL.

This clone has a handful of counts. This rearrangement joins TRBV27 to TRBJ2-7, with 7 bases fitting TRBD1. The CDR3 is made up of 14 amino acids. From germline, CDR1 is MNHEY and CDR2 SMNVEV (reference sequence). With 4 bases clipped from V and 1 base from J, the junction kept 4 bases outside the gene matches. In DNA, the CDR3 is TGTGCCAGCAGTTACTCGACAGGGTCCTACGAGCAGTACTTC. It is translated as CASSYSTGSYEQYF.

The CDR3 is CASTPAPTYEQYF. CDR3 in DNA: TGTGCCAGCACCCCAGCACCAACATACGAGCAGTACTTC. The chain links TRBV2 to TRBJ2-7, with D unclear. Deletions cut 7 bases from V and 4 bases from J, with 14 bases between. Germline values: CDR1 SNHLY, CDR2 FYNNEI. CDR3 length: 13 amino acids. The variable domain in full, completed from reference TRBV2 and TRBJ2-7, reads EPEVTQTPSHQVTQMGQEVILRCVPISNHLYFYWYRQILGQKVEFLVSFYNNEISEKSEIFDDQFSVERPDGSNFTLKIRSTKLEDSAMYFCASTPAPTYEQYFGPGTRLTVT.

The chain couples TRBV6-6 to TRBJ1-5, with a possible D match to TRBD1 (6 bases). The germline V gene has CDR1 MNHNY and CDR2 SVGAGI (reference sequence). The ends were cut back, 2 bases at V and 4 bases at J, with 9 bases in the middle. This CDR3 is 14 amino acids long. The CDR3 nucleotides are TGTGCCAGCAGTTACGAACAGGGTAATCAGCCCCAGCATTTT. Amino acid sequence: CASSYEQGNQPQHF.

The CDR3 DNA reads TGTGCCAGCAGCCAAGATCCGGCTAGCGGCGAAGGAGAGACCCAGTACTTC. It codes for CASSQDPASGEGETQYF. The chain links TRBV4-2 to TRBJ2-5; 7 nucleotides align to TRBD2. J gave up 4 bases and V 0 bases, and 11 bases lay outside the gene matches. This CDR3 has 17 amino acids. In germline, CDR1 is LGHNA, CDR2 YNFKEQ.

The chain combines TRBV5-6 with TRBJ2-1; D unresolved. This CDR3 region has 11 residues. The germline CDR1 and CDR2 sequences are SGHDT and YYEEEE. V was trimmed by 5 bases and J by 9 bases, leaving 9 bases between them. CDR3 sequence: CASRERGEQFF. CDR3 nucleotide sequence: TGTGCCAGCAGGGAGCGTGGTGAGCAGTTCTTC.

This clone was seen a single time. This chain joins TRBV14 and TRBJ2-1, with D unresolved. Germline V gene sequence: CDR1 SGHDN, CDR2 FVKESK. The CDR3 length is 16 residues. The germline V and J ends were trimmed by 2 bases and 2 bases, with 13 bases remaining between them. The CDR3 loop is CASSQSRTAAYNEQFF. The CDR3, as DNA: TGTGCCAGCAGCCAAAGCCGGACGGCCGCCTACAATGAGCAGTTCTTC.

V usage is TRBV27 and J usage is TRBJ2-7; 13 bases fit TRBD2. The ends lost 4 bases at V and 5 bases at J; junction bases unmatched: 5. CDR1 and CDR2 from the germline V gene are MNHEY and SMNVEV (reference sequence). The CDR3 spans 15 residues. The CDR3 bases are TGTGCCAGCAGTTCGGGACTAGCGGGAAGGGACGAGCAGTACTTC. Translating gives CASSSGLAGRDEQYF.

The V gene is TRBV7-8, the J gene TRBJ1-5; a weak D match, TRBD1 (6 bases). Between the trimmed V and J ends, which lost 6 bases and 4 bases, there was a span of 10 bases. Germline CDR1 and CDR2: SGHVS and FQNEAQ. This CDR3 region has 13 residues. CDR3 nucleotide sequence: TGTGCCAGCAGAACAGGGTCGAATCAGCCCCAGCATTTT. As protein: CASRTGSNQPQHF.

The chain employs TRBV19 and TRBJ1-1; D is perhaps TRBD1 (5 bases). Trimming left V 5 bases short and J 7 bases short, with 17 bases between. Germline CDR1 and CDR2: LNHDA and SQIVND (reference sequence). CDR3 length: 14 amino acids. CDR3 in amino acids: CASSPGTVSNEAFF. The CDR3 region has the DNA TGTGCCAGTAGTCCCGGGACCGTCAGCAATGAAGCTTTCTTT.

The V call is TRBV19, the J call TRBJ2-1, with D possibly being TRBD1 (6 bases). The V and J ends lost 1 base and 0 bases respectively, with 16 bases between them. Germline loops: CDR1 LNHDA, CDR2 SQIVND (reference sequence). The length of the CDR3 is 18 residues. In DNA, the CDR3 is TGTGCCAGTAGTATAGGCCCGGCGACAGGAAACTCCTACAATGAGCAGTTCTTC. Translation gives CASSIGPATGNSYNEQFF.

This chain connects TRBV5-6 to TRBJ1-1; TRBD1 might be the D (5 bases). Looked up from germline, CDR1 is SGHDT and CDR2 is YYEEEE. Trimming cost V 6 bases and J 5 bases, with 14 bases left between them. This CDR3 is built from 13 residues. CDR3 loop: CASTGGDWTEAFF. Written as DNA, the CDR3 is TGTGCCAGCACCGGGGGAGATTGGACTGAAGCTTTCTTT.

This chain uses TRBV9 with TRBJ1-3; 7 nucleotides agree with TRBD1. Per the germline V gene, CDR1 is SGDLS and CDR2 is YYNGEE. V was pared by 4 bases and J by 2 bases, with 9 bases of the junction left unmatched. CDR3 length: 16 amino acids. CDR3: CASSPGHRGTGNTIYF. The DNA for the CDR3 is TGTGCCAGCAGCCCCGGCCACAGGGGAACTGGAAACACCATATATTTT. Filled out from reference TRBV9 and TRBJ1-3, the complete variable domain reads DSGVTQTPKHLITATGQRVTLRCSPRSGDLSVYWYQQSLDQGLQFLIQYYNGEERAKGNILERFSAQQFPDLHSELNLSSLELGDSALYFCASSPGHRGTGNTIYFGEGSWLTVV.

The rearrangement links TRBV27 to TRBJ1-1; D remains ambiguous. Trimming left V 6 bases short and J 1 base short, with 9 bases between. This CDR3 contains 13 residues. Germline CDR1 is MNHEY and CDR2 is SMNVEV (reference sequence). The CDR3 DNA reads TGTGCCAGCAGAACCCCAGGGAACACTGAAGCTTTCTTT. Amino acid sequence: CASRTPGNTEAFF.

Comment on this clone: At the DNA level, this CDR3 is encoded by other sequences in the same sample as well. The chain links TRBV5-6 to TRBJ1-1; D is uncertain. The germline V gene has CDR1 SGHDT and CDR2 YYEEEE. CDR3 length: 13 residues. The V end lost 2 bases, the J end lost 0 bases, and 5 bases lay between the germline ends. The CDR3 nucleotides are TGTGCCAGCAGCTTAGAAATGAACACTGAAGCTTTCTTT. Its translation: CASSLEMNTEAFF.

This chain connects TRBV5-1 to TRBJ2-7; 10 positions match TRBD2. This CDR3 has 15 residues. Germline assignment: CDR1 SGHRS and CDR2 YFSETQ. Trimming at V came to 0 bases and at J to 4 bases, leaving 4 bases not matched to a gene. This CDR3 is CASSLDPAGGYEQYF. The CDR3 DNA follows: TGCGCCAGCAGCTTGGATCCAGCGGGAGGGTACGAGCAGTACTTC. Using reference TRBV5-1 and TRBJ2-7 for the parts outside the CDR3, the full variable domain is KAGVTQTPRYLIKTRGQQVTLSCSPISGHRSVSWYQQTPGQGLQFLFEYFSETQRNKGNFPGRFSGRQFSNSRSEMNVSTLELGDSALYLCASSLDPAGGYEQYFGPGTRLTVT.

The genes are TRBV15 and TRBJ2-2; D remains unclear. V was shortened by 7 bases and J by 5 bases, with 20 bases between the two germline ends. CDR1 and CDR2 (germline): LNHNV, YYDKDF (reference sequence). CDR3 size: 16 residues. CDR3 region: CATISRPTSTTGELFF. In nucleotides, the CDR3 is TGTGCCACCATTTCTAGGCCAACATCGACTACCGGGGAGCTGTTTTTT.

The chain couples TRBV7-9 to TRBJ2-5, with D perhaps TRBD1 (6 bases). The J call may be incorrect, as the DNA end agrees better with TRBJ2-7. The CDR3 covers 16 residues. Germline lookup yields CDR1 SEHNR and CDR2 FQNEAQ (reference sequence). For the CDR3, the DNA is TGTGCCAGCAGCAAACCTACCGGGACATTATCCTACGAGCAGTACTTC. It translates to CASSKPTGTLSYEQYF.

This chain connects TRBV5-1 to TRBJ2-7; D ambiguous. The CDR3 is 13 amino acids. Germline CDR1 SGHRS, CDR2 YFSETQ. Trimming removed 1 base from V and 1 base from J, with 6 bases in between. The CDR3 region has the DNA TGCGCCAGCAGCTTGCATGAGTCCTACGAGCAGTACTTC. This encodes CASSLHESYEQYF.

The chain carries TRBV5-4 and TRBJ2-7; D perhaps matches TRBD1 (5 bases). Deletions cut 0 bases from V and 3 bases from J, with 7 bases between. Looked up from germline, CDR1 is SGHNT and CDR2 is YYREEE (reference sequence). The CDR3 runs to 13 residues. The CDR3 DNA sequence: TGTGCCAGCAGCTTGGCTCAGGGCTACGAGCAGTACTTC. Its protein is CASSLAQGYEQYF.

The rearrangement links TRBV19 to TRBJ2-7, with 9 bases that match TRBD2. This CDR3 region has 16 residues. V shed 4 bases and J 1 base; nucleotides not matched to a gene: 8. Germline V gene sequence: CDR1 LNHDA, CDR2 SQIVND (reference sequence). The CDR3 spells CASSTPGTSLSYEQYF. The CDR3, as DNA: TGTGCCAGTAGTACTCCCGGGACTAGCTTATCCTACGAGCAGTACTTC.

The genes are TRBV2 and TRBJ2-2; 13 bases agree with TRBD2. CDR1 is SNHLY and CDR2 is FYNNEI in the germline V gene. This CDR3 spans 17 amino acids. Germline trimming cut 5 bases from V and 2 bases from J; bases unmatched to any gene: 5. CDR3 in amino acids: CASSTSGRALNTGELFF. CDR3 nucleotides: TGTGCCAGCAGTACTAGCGGGAGGGCCTTAAACACCGGGGAGCTGTTTTTT.

A note on this clone: The same CDR3 also results from other DNA sequences found in this sample. This chain's CDR3 is CAISAGGADTQYF. The CDR3 DNA reads TGTGCCATCAGTGCAGGGGGCGCAGATACGCAGTATTTT. The V call is TRBV10-3, the J call TRBJ2-3, with 8 nucleotides matching TRBD1. V shed 4 bases and J 4 bases; nucleotides not matched to a gene: 1. Germline lookup yields CDR1 ENHRY and CDR2 SYGVKD. The CDR3 is made up of 13 amino acids.

The gene calls are TRBV11-2 and TRBJ2-2, with unresolved D. The ends were cut back, 4 bases at V and 0 bases at J, with 12 bases in the middle. Looked up from germline, CDR1 is SGHAT and CDR2 is FQNNGV. The CDR3 has 16 amino acids. CDR3 coding DNA: TGTGCCAGCAGCTCGCTGGTGGGCTCGAACACCGGGGAGCTGTTTTTT. This codes for CASSSLVGSNTGELFF. Looking up the rest from reference TRBV11-2 and TRBJ2-2 gives the full variable domain: EAGVAQSPRYKIIEKRQSVAFWCNPISGHATLYWYQQILGQGPKLLIQFQNNGVVDDSQLPKDRFSAERLKGVDSTLKIQPAKLEDSAVYLCASSSLVGSNTGELFFGEGSRLTVL.

The J gene is TRBJ2-3, the V gene TRBV7-9; 8 nucleotides match TRBD2. CDR1 and CDR2 (germline): SEHNR, FQNEAQ (reference sequence). The junction had 7 bases not matched to a gene; V was cut back by 5 bases and J by 0 bases. The CDR3 extends over 16 amino acids. The chain's CDR3 is CASSGGLAASTDTQYF. CDR3 coding DNA: TGTGCCAGCAGCGGAGGACTAGCAGCTAGCACAGATACGCAGTATTTT.

The CDR3 coding sequence is TGCAGTGCTAGAGATTTGTACGAGCAGTACTTC. It yields the protein CSARDLYEQYF. The chain combines TRBV20-1 with TRBJ2-5; unclear D gene. The J call is in doubt because the DNA end fits TRBJ2-7 better. CDR3 size: 11 residues. The germline gives CDR1 DFQATT, CDR2 SNEGSKA (reference sequence).